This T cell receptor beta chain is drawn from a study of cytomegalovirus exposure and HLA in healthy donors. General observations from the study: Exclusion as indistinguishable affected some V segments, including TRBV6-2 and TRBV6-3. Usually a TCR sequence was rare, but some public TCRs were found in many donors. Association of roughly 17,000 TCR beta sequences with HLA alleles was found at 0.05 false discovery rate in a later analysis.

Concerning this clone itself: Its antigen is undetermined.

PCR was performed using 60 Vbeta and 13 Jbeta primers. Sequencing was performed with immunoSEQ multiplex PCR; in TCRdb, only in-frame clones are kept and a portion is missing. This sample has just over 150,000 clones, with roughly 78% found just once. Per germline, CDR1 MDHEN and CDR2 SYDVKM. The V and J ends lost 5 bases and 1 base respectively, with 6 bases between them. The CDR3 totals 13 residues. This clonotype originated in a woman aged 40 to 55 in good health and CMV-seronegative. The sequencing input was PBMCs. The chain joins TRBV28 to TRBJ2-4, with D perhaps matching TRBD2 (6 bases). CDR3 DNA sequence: TGTGCCAGCAGTGCGGGGGCCAAAAACATTCAGTACTTC. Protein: CASSAGAKNIQYF.